This TCR beta chain was recovered during a study of shared clonotypes between healthy human individuals. Whole-study results and caveats: For sorted subsets, rarefaction showed incomplete sequencing despite large depth.

Authors' processing steps: Filtering differed because ImmunoSEQ produced junction-only sequences that carried no quality scores. Assay used: immunoSEQ multiplex PCR; TCRdb lists only in-frame clones, some missing. V, J and clone size derive from that table, while D and trimming were established from the DNA sequence. The profile shows about 600,000 clones, around 97% of them singletons. This clone was picked up one time. Its target is not known. The germline V gene encodes CDR1 LNHDA and CDR2 SQIVND (reference sequence). This CDR3 has 14 amino acids. Trimming pared 6 bases from V and 5 bases from J, leaving 17 bases between.

The chain links TRBV19 to TRBJ2-7, with D perhaps TRBD2 (7 bases). This receptor was obtained from a woman in her twenties or thirties in good health. The sample taken for sequencing was naive CD4+ T cells sorted from blood. As for subset: CD45RA+ positively selected. For the CDR3, the DNA is TGTGCCAGTAGGGGGGGGCTCAAAGGCGACGAGCAGTACTTC. It is translated as CASRGGLKGDEQYF.